The 18 T cell receptor beta chains listed next were all sequenced from one sample in a study of shared clonotypes between healthy human individuals (dated by TCRdb to the early 2020s). Receptor libraries were prepared by the immunoSEQ multiplex PCR assay. TCRdb took this table from immuneACCESS and kept in-frame rearrangements with V and J called. Such tables lack part of the clones; where checked against another copy, unresolved V genes explain under half of the gap, and the rest is unexplained. The sample has about 600,000 clones on record, approximately 97% of them singletons. The ten largest clones represent approximately 0.057% of the sample. Material for sequencing was naive CD4+ T cells sorted from blood. In light of the paper, this sample's cell subset or site label describes: CD45RA+ positively selected. The receptors were gathered from a woman aged 30 to 39 in good health.

The rearrangement joins TRBV28 to TRBJ1-1; a possible D gene is TRBD1 (5 bases). CDR1 is MDHEN, CDR2 SYDVKM, per germline. The CDR3 is made up of 12 amino acids. Trimming took off 8 bases at V and 3 bases at J, with 10 bases between the two ends. CDR3 amino acids: CASRVGDTEAFF. Here the CDR3 DNA reads TGTGCCAGCCGAGTAGGGGACACTGAAGCTTTCTTT.

This clone was detected only once. The chain employs TRBV27 and TRBJ1-1, with 7 bases lining up with TRBD1. The junction had 11 bases not matched to a gene; V was cut back by 2 bases and J by 5 bases. Germline V lookup: CDR1 MNHEY, CDR2 SMNVEV (reference sequence). CDR3 size: 16 residues. The CDR3 protein is CASSLLPAGGGTEAFF. Here the CDR3 DNA reads TGTGCCAGCAGTTTACTTCCGGCAGGGGGGGGAACTGAAGCTTTCTTT.

This chain joins TRBV25-1 and TRBJ1-1; possible D gene TRBD1, 5 bases. The germline V gene encodes CDR1 MGHDK and CDR2 SYGVNS. This CDR3 contains 14 residues. V was trimmed by 2 bases and J by 7 bases, leaving 14 bases between them. DNA of the CDR3: TGTGCCAGCAGTGAAGCAGGGACTCCGGATGAAGCTTTCTTT. Translation: CASSEAGTPDEAFF.

The CDR3 sequence is CAISGGRSYEQYF. In nucleotides, the CDR3 is TGTGCCATCAGTGGCGGCAGGAGCTACGAGCAGTACTTC. The gene calls are TRBV10-3 and TRBJ2-7; unclear D gene. This CDR3 is 13 amino acids long. CDR1 and CDR2 (germline): ENHRY, SYGVKD. Trimming removed 4 bases at V and 3 bases at J, with 10 bases between.

The V call is TRBV10-1, the J call TRBJ2-7; D is perhaps TRBD1 (5 bases). The length of the CDR3 is 14 residues. The germline V gene has CDR1 WNHNN and CDR2 SYGVQD (reference sequence). Trimming left V 2 bases short and J 5 bases short, with 13 bases between. CDR3 in amino acids: CASSESGAWDEQYF. The CDR3 coding sequence is TGCGCCAGCAGTGAGAGTGGGGCTTGGGACGAGCAGTACTTC.

DNA of the CDR3: TGTGCCAGCAGTTCAGATACAGTAAATACGCAGTATTTT. Its translation: CASSSDTVNTQYF. The V call is TRBV6-5, the J call TRBJ2-3; D unresolved. The V and J ends lost 4 bases and 7 bases respectively, with 12 bases between them. The V gene's germline CDR1 is MNHEY and CDR2 SVGAGI. The CDR3 consists of 13 residues.

Points on this clone: Additional DNA sequences in this sample encode the identical CDR3. The chain carries TRBV28 and TRBJ2-6; D gene uncertain. Germline V gives CDR1 MDHEN, CDR2 SYDVKM. The CDR3 covers 12 residues. V lost 4 bases and J lost 2, with 0 bases in between. As DNA, the CDR3 is TGTGCCAGCAGTTCTGGGGCCAACGTCCTGACTTTC. Translating gives CASSSGANVLTF.

J is TRBJ2-7 and V is TRBV5-1; D may correspond to TRBD1 or TRBD2 (5 bases each). The CDR3 covers 13 residues. Germline V gene data show CDR1 as SGHRS and CDR2 as YFSETQ. V lost 4 bases and J lost 2, with 10 bases in between. CDR3 residues: CASSGDGPYEQYF. The CDR3 nucleotides read TGCGCCAGCAGCGGGGACGGACCCTACGAGCAGTACTTC.

V is TRBV5-1 and J is TRBJ1-4; 8 positions match TRBD1. The CDR3 has 16 amino acids. V trimming: 3 bases; J trimming: 0 bases; junction bases outside the gene matches: 4. Looked up from germline, CDR1 is SGHRS and CDR2 is YFSETQ. The CDR3 here is CASSWGQVTTNEKLFF. CDR3 bases: TGCGCCAGCAGCTGGGGACAGGTCACAACTAATGAAAAACTGTTTTTT.

V usage is TRBV5-1 and J usage is TRBJ2-1, with D tentatively TRBD2 (5 bases). The CDR3 is 15 residues long. The V end was cut by 5 bases, the J end by 4 bases, with 16 bases between. The V gene's germline CDR1 is SGHRS and CDR2 YFSETQ. CDR3 in DNA: TGCGCCAGCAGTCTAACTAGGGCCGGTTACAATGAGCAGTTCTTC. Translated, it gives CASSLTRAGYNEQFF. Together with reference TRBV5-1 and TRBJ2-1, the CDR3 gives the full variable domain: KAGVTQTPRYLIKTRGQQVTLSCSPISGHRSVSWYQQTPGQGLQFLFEYFSETQRNKGNFPGRFSGRQFSNSRSEMNVSTLELGDSALYLCASSLTRAGYNEQFFGPGTRLTVL.

V usage is TRBV11-2 and J usage is TRBJ2-7, with 8 bases fitting TRBD2. Germline V lookup: CDR1 SGHAT, CDR2 FQNNGV. J gave up 1 base and V 4 bases, and 9 bases lay outside the gene matches. This CDR3 region has 16 residues. The CDR3 here is CASSSPRTSPSYEQYF. CDR3 in DNA: TGTGCCAGCAGCTCCCCCCGGACTAGCCCGTCCTACGAGCAGTACTTC.

In its sample, this clone was seen once. The chain employs TRBV9 and TRBJ1-5; TRBD1 is a possible D gene (5 bases). The germline V gene has CDR1 SGDLS and CDR2 YYNGEE. Trimming took off 0 bases at V and 4 bases at J, with 11 bases between the two ends. The CDR3 sequence is 15 residues long. The CDR3 loop is CASSVAAGPNQPQHF. The CDR3 DNA sequence: TGTGCCAGCAGCGTAGCAGCAGGGCCAAATCAGCCCCAGCATTTT.

The rearrangement uses TRBV7-9 and TRBJ2-3; TRBD2 agrees at 12 bases. The CDR3 spans 19 residues. V shed 2 bases and J 0 bases; nucleotides not matched to a gene: 9. CDR1 SEHNR and CDR2 FQNEAQ come from the germline V gene (reference sequence). Written as DNA, the CDR3 is TGTGCCAGCAGCTTAACTGGACTAGCGGGGCCGCCTAGCACAGATACGCAGTATTTT. It encodes CASSLTGLAGPPSTDTQYF.

The rearrangement uses TRBV28 and TRBJ1-2; TRBD1 agrees at 7 bases. The CDR3 is made up of 14 amino acids. V dropped 3 bases and J dropped 6; count of bases not matched to a gene: 7. The germline V gene has CDR1 MDHEN and CDR2 SYDVKM. CDR3 sequence reads: CASSLWGTVHGYTF. The CDR3 DNA sequence: TGTGCCAGCAGTTTGTGGGGGACAGTCCATGGCTACACCTTC.

The chain couples TRBV7-9 to TRBJ2-1, with unresolved D. Trimming removed 2 bases at V and 2 bases at J, with 13 bases between. Germline assignment: CDR1 SEHNR and CDR2 FQNEAQ (reference sequence). This CDR3 region has 16 residues. CDR3 DNA sequence: TGTGCCAGCAGCTTATATGGGCAGACAACCTACAATGAGCAGTTCTTC. Residues: CASSLYGQTTYNEQFF.

This chain uses TRBV27 with TRBJ2-3; 10 bases agree with TRBD2. After removal of 6 bases from V and 2 bases from J, the junction contained 5 bases not matched to a gene. CDR1 is MNHEY and CDR2 is SMNVEV in the germline V gene (reference sequence). The CDR3 sequence is 15 residues long. CDR3 DNA sequence: TGTGCCAGCAGCCCGACTAGCGGGTTCACAGATACGCAGTATTTT. Protein: CASSPTSGFTDTQYF.

This chain links TRBV19 with TRBJ2-5; 8 nucleotides match TRBD2. The CDR3 is 14 residues long. Germline V CDR1 and CDR2: LNHDA, SQIVND (reference sequence). Unmatched junction bases numbered 4, after V lost 4 bases and J lost 3 bases. CDR3 residues: CASSKRAGEETQYF. The CDR3 DNA follows: TGTGCCAGTAGTAAAAGAGCGGGAGAAGAGACCCAGTACTTC. Supplemented by reference TRBV19 and TRBJ2-5, the full variable domain reads DGGITQSPKYLFRKEGQNVTLSCEQNLNHDAMYWYRQDPGQGLRLIYYSQIVNDFQKGDIAEGYSVSREKKESFPLTVTSAQKNPTAFYLCASSKRAGEETQYFGPGTRLLVL.

This clone was detected once. Written as DNA, the CDR3 is TGTGCCAGCAGTTTGGGACAGGGGCGTAGTGGCTACACCTTC. This sequence encodes CASSLGQGRSGYTF. V gene TRBV28 combines with J gene TRBJ1-2; 10 bases match TRBD1. The germline V gene encodes CDR1 MDHEN and CDR2 SYDVKM. V trimming: 3 bases; J trimming: 7 bases; junction bases outside the gene matches: 5. The CDR3 contains 14 residues.